This TCR beta chain comes out of a study of CD8 T cells in Susac syndrome. In the case of this clonotype: Its specificity is unknown.

Random hexamers were used to reverse transcribe roughly 0.5 to 1 ug of RNA. TCR beta CDR3 was amplified by immunoSEQ covering 54 Vbeta and 13 Jbeta. TCRdb re-derived calls from the immunoSEQ multiplex PCR reads in MiXCR, one entry per CDR3 protein. Of roughly 120,000 distinct CDR3 sequences listed, 85% to 95% were seen once; the top ten hold just under 0.095%. Notes on the study in general: As the study acknowledged, the number of individuals who were part of its TCR sequencing and HLA analysis was relatively small.

Peripheral blood CD8+ and CD4+ T cells were profiled by TCR beta sequencing. The sample taken for sequencing was CD4+ T cells from PBMCs. The receptor's source is a human donor with multiple sclerosis.

The CDR3 DNA sequence: TGCGCCAGCAGCCAAGGTCCCCGCTATGGCTACACCTTC. Translated: CASSQGPRYGYTF. This chain uses TRBV4-3 with TRBJ1-2; unclear D gene. The V end lost 1 base, the J end lost 4 bases, and 7 bases lay between the germline ends. This CDR3 has 13 residues. The V gene's germline CDR1 is LGHNA and CDR2 YSLEER.